This T cell receptor (beta chain) originates from a study of blood T cell repertoires in COVID-19. Study summary: The United States, Italy and Spain provided the acute and convalescent COVID-19 samples. T cells, B-cell-depleted T cells, or PBMCs provided the cDNA or gDNA that served as material.

The germline CDR1 and CDR2 sequences are SGHAT and FQNNGV. The CDR3 extends over 13 amino acids. V was pared by 6 bases and J by 2 bases, with 10 bases between. Clones were sequenced by immunoSEQ multiplex PCR, and TCRdb holds only the in-frame ones, with some missing. The top ten hold about 3% of the sample, which has over 90,000 clones, about 90% seen once. The sample taken for sequencing was peripheral blood. The receptor comes from a human donor in a cohort sampled during active COVID-19. The chain employs TRBV11-2 and TRBJ2-5, with D perhaps matching TRBD2 (5 bases). CDR3 coding DNA: TGTGCCAGCAGATATCGGGGACAAGAGACCCAGTACTTC. The encoded protein is CASRYRGQETQYF.